The rows below give T cell receptor beta chains drawn from one sample of a study of blood T cells in healthy people across ages. TCRdb recomputed calls from the 5' RACE reads with MiXCR, one row per CDR3 protein. The sample consists of almost 1 million distinct CDR3 sequences, approximately 50% of them appearing once. Material for sequencing was blood. The receptor source for this set is a woman aged 60-70 years in good health. The CDR3 runs from the conserved cysteine through the conserved F or W. A D gene is named only where the DNA matches it firmly. Part of the rows lack a size; the others show once, few, many or a class for expanded clones.

>-|-|TRBV12-3/TRBV12-4|TRBJ1-2
TGTGCCAGCAGTATTCCCGGGACGGCTTATGGCTACACCTTC
CASSIPGTAYGYTF
>TRBD1|once|TRBV6-1|TRBJ1-5
TGTGCCAGCATGTTCGACAGGGCAACTCAGCCCCAGCATTTT
CASMFDRATQPQHF
>-|-|TRBV5-1|TRBJ1-1
TGCGCCAGCAGCTTGGGGGGGGCGCAGAACACTGAAGCTTTCTTT
CASSLGGAQNTEAFF
>TRBD2|-|TRBV29-1|TRBJ2-7
TGCAGCGGACTGGGTGGAGCGGGAGTGGGCGAGCAGTACTTC
CSGLGGAGVGEQYF
>-|-|TRBV11-3|TRBJ2-1
TGTGCCAGCAGCGCGGGGACCAGAGCTGACAATGAGCAGTTCTTC
CASSAGTRADNEQFF
>TRBD1|-|TRBV15|TRBJ2-7
TGTGCCACCAGCGCCAGAGACAGGGGCGGGTACGAGCAGTACTTC
CATSARDRGGYEQYF
>-|-|TRBV6-2/TRBV6-3|TRBJ2-5
TGTGCCAGCAGCACATTCCAGACGCTACAAGAGACCCAGTACTTC
CASSTFQTLQETQYF
>TRBD2|-|TRBV3-1|TRBJ2-1
TGTGCCAGCAGCGCTAGCGGCTACAATGAGCAGTTCTTC
CASSASGYNEQFF
>-|-|TRBV2|TRBJ1-2
TGTGCCAGCAGTGAATTCGTGCGAGGCTACACCTTC
CASSEFVRGYTF
>TRBD1|-|TRBV10-3|TRBJ1-1
TGTGCCATCAGTGAGTCGATAATAGGGGGCGTTAGCACTGAAGCTTTCTTT
CAISESIIGGVSTEAFF
>-|-|TRBV3-1|TRBJ2-1
TGTGCCAGCAGCCAAGTGGGACGAGCGGGTTACAATGAGCAGTTCTTC
CASSQVGRAGYNEQFF
>-|few|TRBV27|TRBJ2-1
TGTGCCAGCAGCCCATCGGAGGGCATGGGGAATGAGCAGTTCTTC
CASSPSEGMGNEQFF
>-|-|TRBV9|TRBJ2-1
TGTGCCAGCAGCGTAGATCCGGTTTCCTACAATGAGCAGTTCTTC
CASSVDPVSYNEQFF
>TRBD2|-|TRBV14|TRBJ2-7
TGTGCCAGCAGCCAAGAGACGAAAACTAGCGGGAGATTCAATGAGCAGTACTTC
CASSQETKTSGRFNEQYF
>-|few|TRBV12-3/TRBV12-4|TRBJ1-6
TGTGCCAGCAGTCTAGACAGCCGGAGCTCCTATAATTCACCCCTCCACTTT
CASSLDSRSSYNSPLHF
>-|once|TRBV9|TRBJ2-2
TGTGCCAGCAGAGGAGGGGCAGTTAACACCGGGGAGCTGTTTTTT
CASRGGAVNTGELFF
>TRBD2|-|TRBV7-2|TRBJ2-5
TGTGCCAGCAGCCCGGGACTAGCGGGATGGGAGACCCAGTACTTC
CASSPGLAGWETQYF
>TRBD2|-|TRBV6-5|TRBJ2-5
TGTGCCAGCAGTTACACGAGTCTAGCTAGCGGGCATCAAGAGACCCAGTACTTC
CASSYTSLASGHQETQYF
>-|few|TRBV29-1|TRBJ2-3
TGCAGCGTTGTGGCAAGGCCAAACCCCTTAGATACGCAGTATTTT
CSVVARPNPLDTQYF
>TRBD2|-|TRBV29-1|TRBJ2-3
TGCAGCGTTGAAGATCACTATATGGGACGAGCGGGAGCAGATACGCAGTATTTT
CSVEDHYMGRAGADTQYF
>-|few|TRBV7-9|TRBJ1-2
TGTGCCAGCAGCTCGTGGGATTTCTCGGGCTACACCTTC
CASSSWDFSGYTF
>-|-|TRBV9|TRBJ2-7
TGTGCCAGCAGTGAGGGGGGGCTAGCGGCCCCCTACGAGCAGTACTTC
CASSEGGLAAPYEQYF
>-|few|TRBV6-6|TRBJ2-3
TGTGCCAGCAGCTCACCCCCGGAGGCAGATACGCAGTATTTT
CASSSPPEADTQYF
>-|-|TRBV21-1|TRBJ1-5
TGTGCCAGCAGCAAATTGGCCCGGGTAGTCGATCAGCCCCAGCATTTT
CASSKLARVVDQPQHF
>TRBD2|-|TRBV7-8|TRBJ2-3
TGTGCCAGCAGCTTCGTTGTTGGGGGAGGGCCACGTGTCACAGATACGCAGTATTTT
CASSFVVGGGPRVTDTQYF
>-|-|TRBV2|TRBJ2-2
TGTGCCAGCCAGGGGCATCCATTTGAGGAGCTGTTTTTT
CASQGHPFEELFF
>-|many|TRBV7-9|TRBJ1-2
TGTGCCAGCAGCCCCTCTAACTATGGCTACACCTTC
CASSPSNYGYTF
>TRBD2|-|TRBV7-3|TRBJ2-1
TGTGCCAGCAGACCAGGACTAGCGGGGGAAAATGAGCAGTTCTTC
CASRPGLAGENEQFF
>TRBD1|once|TRBV29-1|TRBJ1-2
TGCAGCGTTGAAAATCCAGACAGGGTTGGGTGTGGCTACACCTTC
CSVENPDRVGCGYTF
>TRBD2|-|TRBV27|TRBJ2-1
TGTGCCAGCAGTCCCAGGACTAGCGTTGAGCAGTTCTTC
CASSPRTSVEQFF
>TRBD2|-|TRBV4-2|TRBJ2-5
TGTGCCAGCAGCCAAGATCTGATGGTAGCGGGAGGACCACGGGAGACCCAGTACTTC
CASSQDLMVAGGPRETQYF
>-|-|TRBV6-6|TRBJ2-7
TGTGCCAGCAGTCGAGACACAGGGATTCCACCTTACGAGCAGTACTTC
CASSRDTGIPPYEQYF
>-|-|TRBV28|TRBJ2-7
TGTGCCAGCAGTTTCCCTCTGGTCTCCTACGAGCAGTACTTC
CASSFPLVSYEQYF
>-|-|TRBV7-2|TRBJ1-2
TGTGCCAGCAGCTTAGAGATACGGACAGCCCATGGCTACACCTTC
CASSLEIRTAHGYTF
>TRBD2|few|TRBV7-2|TRBJ2-1
TGTGCCAGCAGCTTTCACCGGGGGACTAGCGGGAGTAATGAGCAGTTCTTC
CASSFHRGTSGSNEQFF
>-|-|TRBV7-2|TRBJ2-1
TGTGCCAGCAGCTTATATCTGGACTGGCAGTTCTTC
CASSLYLDWQFF
>-|-|TRBV2|TRBJ2-7
TGTGCCAGCGGGAGGTTTTCCTACGAGCAGTACTTC
CASGRFSYEQYF
>-|-|TRBV28|TRBJ2-5
TGTGCCAGCAGTTTAATTGCCCACCAAGAGACCCAGTACTTC
CASSLIAHQETQYF
>-|-|TRBV12-3/TRBV12-4|TRBJ1-5
TGTGCCAGCACAGATCGGGGGGCGAATCAGCCCCAGCATTTT
CASTDRGANQPQHF
>TRBD1|-|TRBV3-1|TRBJ2-7
TGTGCCAGCAGCCTCACCGGGACAGGGGGCTACGGGCAGTACTTC
CASSLTGTGGYGQYF
>-|-|TRBV12-3/TRBV12-4|TRBJ2-3
TGTGCCAGCAGTTTTTTACTCGGGAGTGGTACTAGCACAGATACGCAGTATTTT
CASSFLLGSGTSTDTQYF
>-|-|TRBV12-3/TRBV12-4|TRBJ2-5
TGTGCCAGCAGCTGGTTAGGCGAGACCCAGTACTTC
CASSWLGETQYF
>TRBD1|few|TRBV27|TRBJ1-1
TGTGCCAGCAGTTCACCAGGGACAGGAGTTTACACTGAAGCTTTCTTT
CASSSPGTGVYTEAFF
>-|-|TRBV5-1|TRBJ1-1
TGCGCCAGCAGCTCGGGTAATCAGGTTGGAGCTTTCTTT
CASSSGNQVGAFF
>TRBD2|few|TRBV4-2|TRBJ2-7
TGTGCCAGCAGCCAAAGGCCGGGAGGGCCCTACGAGCAGTACTTC
CASSQRPGGPYEQYF